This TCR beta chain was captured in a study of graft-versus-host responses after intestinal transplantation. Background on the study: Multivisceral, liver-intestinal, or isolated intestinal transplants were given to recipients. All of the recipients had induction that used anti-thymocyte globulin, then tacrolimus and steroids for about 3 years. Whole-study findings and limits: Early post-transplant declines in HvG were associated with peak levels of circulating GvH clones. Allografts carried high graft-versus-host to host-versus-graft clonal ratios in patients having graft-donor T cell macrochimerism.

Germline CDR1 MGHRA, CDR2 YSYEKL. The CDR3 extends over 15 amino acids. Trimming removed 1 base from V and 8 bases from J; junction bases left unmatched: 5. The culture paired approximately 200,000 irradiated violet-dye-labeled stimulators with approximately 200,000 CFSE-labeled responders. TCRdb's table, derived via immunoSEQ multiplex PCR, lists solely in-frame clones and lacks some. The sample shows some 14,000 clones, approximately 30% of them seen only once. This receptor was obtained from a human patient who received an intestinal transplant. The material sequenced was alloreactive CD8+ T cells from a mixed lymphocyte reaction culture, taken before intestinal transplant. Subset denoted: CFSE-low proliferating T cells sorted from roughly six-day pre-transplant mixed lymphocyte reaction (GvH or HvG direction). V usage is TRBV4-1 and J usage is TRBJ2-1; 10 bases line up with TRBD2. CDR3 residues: CASSQVSGGVDEQFF. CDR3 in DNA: TGCGCCAGCAGCCAAGTAAGCGGGGGGGTAGATGAGCAGTTCTTC.